This is a list of T cell receptor beta chains from one sample in a study of blood T cells in healthy people across ages. In TCRdb, the 5' RACE reads were re-called with MiXCR into one record per CDR3 protein. The table includes approximately 820,000 distinct CDR3 sequences, 40% to 50% detected once. What was sequenced was blood. All receptors derive from a man aged 60 to 69 in good health. Each CDR3 is given with its conserved first and last residue. D genes are given only for firm matches. Only some rows state a clone size, as once, few, many or a class for expanded clones.

j_call: TRBJ2-1
cdr3_length: 16
d_call: -
v_call: TRBV10-3
clone_size: -
cdr3_nt: TGTGCCATCAGTGACTTAACAGGGAAAGGGAACAATGAGCAGTTCTTC
cdr3_aa: CAISDLTGKGNNEQFF

j_call: TRBJ2-5
cdr3_length: 17
d_call: TRBD2
v_call: TRBV9
clone_size: -
cdr3_nt: TGTGCCAGCAGCGTAGGAACTAGCGGGAATGTGAAGGAGACCCAGTACTTC
cdr3_aa: CASSVGTSGNVKETQYF

j_call: TRBJ2-3
cdr3_length: 16
d_call: TRBD2
v_call: TRBV20-1
clone_size: -
cdr3_nt: TGCAGTGCTAGAGAGGATCAGCGGGGGAGCACAGATACGCAGTATTTT
cdr3_aa: CSAREDQRGSTDTQYF

j_call: TRBJ2-2
cdr3_length: 15
d_call: TRBD1
v_call: TRBV6-2/TRBV6-3
clone_size: -
cdr3_nt: TGTGCCAGCAGCAAACGGGACAGATACACCGGGGAGCTGTTTTTT
cdr3_aa: CASSKRDRYTGELFF

j_call: TRBJ2-2
cdr3_length: 14
d_call: -
v_call: TRBV6-1
clone_size: once
cdr3_nt: TGTGCCAGCAGTGAAGATGTGTCCACCGGGGAGCTGTTTTTT
cdr3_aa: CASSEDVSTGELFF

j_call: TRBJ2-7
cdr3_length: 16
d_call: -
v_call: TRBV7-2
clone_size: once
cdr3_nt: TGTGCCAGCAGCTTAGTGCTTGATAACAGGGATTACGAGCAGTACTTC
cdr3_aa: CASSLVLDNRDYEQYF

j_call: TRBJ2-2
cdr3_length: 15
d_call: TRBD1
v_call: TRBV5-6
clone_size: -
cdr3_nt: TGTGCCAGCAGACGGGGGACAGGGGGCACCGGGGAGCTGTTTTTT
cdr3_aa: CASRRGTGGTGELFF

j_call: TRBJ2-5
cdr3_length: 15
d_call: TRBD2
v_call: TRBV5-1
clone_size: few
cdr3_nt: TGCGCCAGCAGCCCCGGACTAGGGGTACAAGAGACCCAGTACTTC
cdr3_aa: CASSPGLGVQETQYF

j_call: TRBJ2-7
cdr3_length: 15
d_call: -
v_call: TRBV4-1
clone_size: -
cdr3_nt: TGCGCCAGCAGCCAAGTTAGTCAGGTCCCCTACGAGCAGTACTTC
cdr3_aa: CASSQVSQVPYEQYF

j_call: TRBJ2-7
cdr3_length: 14
d_call: -
v_call: TRBV20-1
clone_size: -
cdr3_nt: TGCAGTGCTAGAGAGGGGGGACCGCGCGACGAGCAGTACTTC
cdr3_aa: CSAREGGPRDEQYF

j_call: TRBJ2-2
cdr3_length: 14
d_call: -
v_call: TRBV7-9
clone_size: few
cdr3_nt: TGTGCCAGCAGCTTAGCAGGGGCGCACGGGGAGCTGTTTTTT
cdr3_aa: CASSLAGAHGELFF

j_call: TRBJ1-1
cdr3_length: 15
d_call: TRBD1
v_call: TRBV29-1
clone_size: -
cdr3_nt: TGCAGCGTCGCCGGGACAGGGGGCCTGAACACTGAAGCTTTCTTT
cdr3_aa: CSVAGTGGLNTEAFF

j_call: TRBJ2-7
cdr3_length: 12
d_call: -
v_call: TRBV3-1
clone_size: few
cdr3_nt: TGTGCCAGCAGCCCCCCCAGCAACGAGCAGTACTTC
cdr3_aa: CASSPPSNEQYF

j_call: TRBJ2-7
cdr3_length: 16
d_call: TRBD2
v_call: TRBV3-1
clone_size: -
cdr3_nt: TGTGCCAGCAGCCCGGGGGGGGCAGGGCTCCCCTACGAGCAGTACTTC
cdr3_aa: CASSPGGAGLPYEQYF